The rows below give T cell receptor beta chains drawn from one sample of a study of blood T cells in healthy people across ages. TCRdb used MiXCR to reprocess the 5' RACE reads, holding one entry per CDR3 protein. The data hold more than 450,000 distinct CDR3 sequences, with approximately 26% observed a single time. Another study also made use of these data, one on T cells of mothers and their children.

The sample comprised blood. The receptors were gathered from a boy between 2 and 15 years old in good health. Both conserved end residues are part of each CDR3. Some rows mark clone size as missing; the rest say once, few, many or name a class of expanded clone.

- | - | TRBV10-3 | CAINPGQTYNEQFF
- | TRBJ2-7 | TRBV11-1 | CANSLAGGSGYEQYF
few | TRBJ2-3 | TRBV20-1 | CSARDRVGAQDTQYF
- | TRBJ2-4 | TRBV6-5 | CASSPGSAIAKNIQYF
- | TRBJ1-4 | TRBV10-3 | CAIRRDGNNEKLFF
few | TRBJ2-5 | TRBV4-3 | CASSFSSGSQETQYF
- | TRBJ1-2 | TRBV5-5 | CASSLAQTREVGYTF
few | TRBJ2-1 | TRBV6-5 | CASSPVSSGSEQFF
many | TRBJ2-6 | TRBV19 | CATSDLFEANVLTF
few | TRBJ2-2 | TRBV6-1 | CASKQVGGELFF
few | TRBJ1-5 | TRBV12-3/TRBV12-4 | CASSFLSNDQPQHF
many | TRBJ2-5 | TRBV6-2/TRBV6-3 | CASTGLGLGGQYF
- | TRBJ2-3 | TRBV27 | CASFKGGLVDTQYF
- | TRBJ2-1 | TRBV29-1 | CSVVRTSGTFF
- | TRBJ2-2 | TRBV20-1 | CSARDLEREGRLAGELFF
- | TRBJ1-3 | TRBV6-5 | CASSYRESYGGGNTIYF
- | TRBJ2-4 | TRBV29-1 | CSVEEKGNIQYF
- | TRBJ2-4 | TRBV5-6 | CASSSGGNIQYF
- | TRBJ2-3 | TRBV5-8 | CASSPGGLRGTDTQYF
- | TRBJ1-2 | TRBV12-3/TRBV12-4 | CASSGGAGYGYTF
- | TRBJ2-3 | TRBV29-1 | CSVGSSGSIDTQYF
- | TRBJ2-1 | TRBV12-5 | CASGPGTEGLAGYEQFF
- | TRBJ1-6 | TRBV12-5 | CASGSEGGSPLHF
- | TRBJ2-6 | TRBV9 | CASSVGEVVGANVLTF
few | TRBJ2-1 | TRBV6-5 | CASSLVQGEYNEQFF
- | TRBJ2-5 | TRBV2 | CARTSGGTQETQYF
few | TRBJ2-5 | TRBV20-1 | CSARKTGDQETQYF
- | TRBJ1-2 | TRBV29-1 | CSVEAVVRGYTF
- | TRBJ1-1 | TRBV7-9 | CASTYRGGAREAFF
- | TRBJ2-3 | TRBV2 | CASSGGVVTDTQYF
- | - | TRBV19 | CTSKPGTGAYEQYF
- | - | TRBV3-1 | CASSQVPATDTYEQYF
few | TRBJ2-5 | TRBV9 | CASSVAPLTSGQETQYF
few | - | TRBV28 | CASSYTSEERQFF
- | TRBJ2-3 | TRBV6-2/TRBV6-3 | CASSQAGGSQYF
- | TRBJ2-1 | TRBV6-5 | CASRAESSYNEQFF
- | TRBJ2-3 | TRBV5-1 | CASSLRGAGPDTQYF
many | TRBJ2-1 | TRBV29-1 | CSAPAVGSYNEQFF
few | TRBJ1-1 | TRBV29-1 | CSVELPGGAGEAFF
- | TRBJ2-3 | TRBV6-1 | CASRDTSGEPSTDTQYF
- | TRBJ2-5 | TRBV10-3 | CAISDVTGHKKETQYF
- | TRBJ2-5 | TRBV7-9 | CASSYLAGGPETQYF
few | - | TRBV6-6 | CASSPGVEQFF
- | TRBJ1-1 | TRBV7-9 | CASSPDYRVALNTEAFF
few | TRBJ2-2 | TRBV29-1 | CSVQGTGDTGELFF
many | TRBJ2-5 | TRBV7-3 | CASSSIAGGQETQYF
- | TRBJ2-2 | TRBV5-1 | CASSLAAASSTGELFF
few | - | TRBV7-2 | CASSLGVVPEQFF
- | TRBJ2-7 | TRBV12-3/TRBV12-4 | CASSLAPAASYEQYF
- | TRBJ2-2 | TRBV27 | CASSFLGRASGELFF
few | TRBJ1-2 | TRBV11-2 | CASSLVGGSHGYTF
- | TRBJ2-1 | TRBV20-1 | CSASGTSGYSEQFF
few | TRBJ2-2 | TRBV7-3 | CASSQGSLAGDFANTGELFF
few | TRBJ2-1 | TRBV6-2/TRBV6-3 | CASRLPGSSYNEQFF
once | TRBJ2-1 | TRBV5-5 | CASSLGQGYYSEQFF
few | TRBJ2-5 | TRBV29-1 | CSVARGHERTQYF
few | TRBJ2-4 | TRBV6-2/TRBV6-3 | CASSYRGNIQYF